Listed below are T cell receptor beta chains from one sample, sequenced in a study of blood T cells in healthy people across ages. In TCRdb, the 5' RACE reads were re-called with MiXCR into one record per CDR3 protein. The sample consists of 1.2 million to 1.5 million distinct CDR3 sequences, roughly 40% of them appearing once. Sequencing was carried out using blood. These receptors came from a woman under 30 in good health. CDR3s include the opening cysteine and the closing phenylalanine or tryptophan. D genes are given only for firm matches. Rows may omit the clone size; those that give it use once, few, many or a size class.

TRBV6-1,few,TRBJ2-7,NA,CASSSLGAGRLASYEQYF,TGTGCCAGCTCATCGTTAGGGGCAGGGAGGTTGGCATCCTACGAGCAGTACTTC
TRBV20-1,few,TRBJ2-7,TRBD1,CSASGTGGYEQYF,TGCAGTGCTTCAGGGACAGGGGGCTACGAGCAGTACTTC
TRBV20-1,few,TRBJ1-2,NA,CSARDSAGNYGYTF,TGCAGTGCTAGAGATTCAGCGGGTAACTATGGCTACACCTTC
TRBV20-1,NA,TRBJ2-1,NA,CSARAEAGVYNEQFF,TGCAGTGCTAGGGCGGAGGCAGGGGTTTACAATGAGCAGTTCTTC
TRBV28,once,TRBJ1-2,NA,CASRTGGSGLGYTF,TGTGCCAGCAGGACGGGAGGAAGCGGCCTTGGCTACACCTTC
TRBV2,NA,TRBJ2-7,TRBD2,CASSAGLAGVYWYEQYF,TGTGCCAGCAGTGCGGGTCTAGCGGGGGTATACTGGTACGAGCAGTACTTC
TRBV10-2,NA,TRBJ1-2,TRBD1,CASSEPGQLVYTF,TGCGCCAGCAGCGAACCGGGACAGCTTGTCTACACCTTC
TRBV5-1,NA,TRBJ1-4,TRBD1,CASSLALPGTGDEKLFF,TGCGCCAGCAGCTTGGCCCTCCCCGGGACAGGGGACGAAAAACTGTTTTTT
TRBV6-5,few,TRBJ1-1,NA,CASSLGARTEAFF,TGTGCCAGCAGTCTCGGGGCTCGAACTGAAGCTTTCTTT
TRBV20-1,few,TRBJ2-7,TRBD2,CSARDNSGRAMYEQYF,TGCAGTGCTAGAGATAACAGCGGGAGGGCCATGTACGAGCAGTACTTC
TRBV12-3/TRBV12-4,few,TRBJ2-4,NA,CASSPTKGAKNIQYF,TGTGCCAGCAGTCCCACCAAGGGGGCCAAAAACATTCAGTACTTC
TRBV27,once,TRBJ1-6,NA,CASSRNRDGNSPLHF,TGTGCCAGCAGCCGAAACAGGGATGGGAATTCACCCCTCCACTTT
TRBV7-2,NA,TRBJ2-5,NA,CASSLDPGRPFWYF,TGTGCCAGCAGCTTAGACCCGGGACGGCCCTTTTGGTACTTC
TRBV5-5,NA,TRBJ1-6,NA,CASSPGRGNGSPLHF,TGTGCCAGCAGTCCCGGACGGGGGAATGGGTCACCCCTCCACTTT
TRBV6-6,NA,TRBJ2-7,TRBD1,CASSYPGQGSYEQYF,TGTGCCAGCAGTTATCCGGGACAGGGCTCCTACGAGCAGTACTTC
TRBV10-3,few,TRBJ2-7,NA,CAITPGGQSYEQYF,TGTGCCATCACCCCCGGCGGGCAATCCTACGAGCAGTACTTC
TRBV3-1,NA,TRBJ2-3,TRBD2,CASSQGGGSRADTQYF,TGTGCCAGCAGCCAGGGTGGCGGGAGTAGGGCAGATACGCAGTATTTT
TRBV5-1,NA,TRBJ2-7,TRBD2,CASRRASGGLYEQYF,TGCGCCAGCAGGCGGGCTAGCGGGGGGCTTTACGAGCAGTACTTC
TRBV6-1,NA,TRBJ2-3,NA,CASSIRTRGSTDTQYF,TGTGCCAGCAGTATAAGGACAAGGGGGAGCACAGATACGCAGTATTTT
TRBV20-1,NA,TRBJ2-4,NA,CSAREDTGIQYF,TGCAGTGCTAGGGAAGACACGGGCATTCAGTACTTC
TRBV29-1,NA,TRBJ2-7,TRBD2,CSVDTSGGYEQYF,TGCAGCGTTGATACTAGCGGGGGCTACGAGCAGTACTTC
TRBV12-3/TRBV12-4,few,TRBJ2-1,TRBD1,CASSFRDRGLLSSYNEQFF,TGTGCCAGCAGTTTTAGAGACAGGGGGCTCCTAAGCTCCTACAATGAGCAGTTCTTC
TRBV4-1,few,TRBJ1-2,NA,CASSRYRVPQYGYTF,TGCGCCAGCAGCCGGTACAGGGTCCCCCAGTATGGCTACACCTTC
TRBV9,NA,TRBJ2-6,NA,CTSSGRTGLSSGANVLTF,TGTACCAGCAGCGGACGAACAGGGCTTAGCTCTGGGGCCAACGTCCTGACTTTC
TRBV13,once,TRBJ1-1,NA,CASSLGLQGRVDTEAFF,TGTGCCAGCAGCTTAGGCCTCCAGGGGCGGGTGGACACTGAAGCTTTCTTT